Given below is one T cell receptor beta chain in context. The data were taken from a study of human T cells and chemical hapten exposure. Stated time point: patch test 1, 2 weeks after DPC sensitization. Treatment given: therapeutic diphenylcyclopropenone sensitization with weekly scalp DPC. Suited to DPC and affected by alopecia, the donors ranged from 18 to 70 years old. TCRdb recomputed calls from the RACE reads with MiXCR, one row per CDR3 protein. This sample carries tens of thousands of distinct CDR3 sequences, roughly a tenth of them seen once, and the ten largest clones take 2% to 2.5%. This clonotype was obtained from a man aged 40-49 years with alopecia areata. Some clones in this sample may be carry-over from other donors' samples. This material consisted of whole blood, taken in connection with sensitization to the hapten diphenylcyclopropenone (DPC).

CDR3 bases: TGTGCCAGCAGCTTACCGGGACAGGGTATGTCCTACGAGCAGTACGTC. This codes for CASSLPGQGMSYEQYV. V and J are TRBV7-9 and TRBJ2-7; 9 positions match TRBD1. Germline CDR1 and CDR2: SEHNR and FQNEAQ (reference sequence). Unmatched junction bases numbered 6, after V lost 2 bases and J lost 1 base. CDR3 length: 16 amino acids.